The 14 T cell receptor beta chains reported below all come from one sample, sequenced in a study of blood T cells in healthy people across ages. Through a sample-barcoded 5' primer and a J-beta primer mix, a second PCR was run for roughly 7 to 11 cycles. TCRdb reprocessed the 5' RACE reads with MiXCR, giving one entry per CDR3 protein. The top ten hold 20% to 25% of the sample, which has 700,000 to 800,000 distinct CDR3 sequences, roughly 41% seen once. Input material: blood. The receptors derive from a woman in her sixties or seventies in good health.

This chain uses TRBV7-6 with TRBJ1-1; no firm D call. This CDR3 comprises 14 residues. V lost 4 bases and J lost 4, with 13 bases in between. Germline-derived CDR1 and CDR2 are SGHVS and FNYEAQ. As DNA, the CDR3 is TGTGCCAGCAGCTCATTGGGTGGAGGCACTGAAGCTTTCTTT. Encoded protein: CASSSLGGGTEAFF.

With respect to this clonotype: The junction shows a germline mismatch at one end, possibly a read error. The rearrangement links TRBV3-1 to TRBJ1-4; D call uncertain. The germline V gene encodes CDR1 LGHDT and CDR2 YNNKEL (reference sequence). CDR3 length equals 13 residues. The chain's CDR3 is CASRVAANGKLFF. The CDR3 region has the DNA TGTGCCAGCAGGGTCGCGGCTAATGGAAAACTGTTTTTT.

V gene TRBV11-2 combines with J gene TRBJ2-2; D not certain. Trimming removed 6 bases from V and 0 bases from J, with 17 bases in between. This CDR3 is 17 amino acids long. The V gene's germline CDR1 is SGHAT and CDR2 FQNNGV. The CDR3 reads CASSSGVRTANTGELFF. CDR3 in DNA: TGTGCCAGCAGTAGTGGCGTCCGGACGGCGAACACCGGGGAGCTGTTTTTT.

The chain combines TRBV20-1 with TRBJ2-7, with D tentatively TRBD2 (5 bases). The better agreement between TRBJ2-5 and the DNA end casts doubt on the J call. CDR3 length equals 12 residues. Germline loops: CDR1 DFQATT, CDR2 SNEGSKA (reference sequence). In DNA form, the CDR3 reads TGCAGTGCCTTCAATCCGGGGGAGACCCAGTACTTC. Its protein product is CSAFNPGETQYF.

Of note for this clonotype: The junction does not match germline at one end; this may be a read error. The chain carries TRBV9 and TRBJ1-2; 7 bases are shared with TRBD1. Germline V CDR1 and CDR2: SGDLS, YYNGEE. The CDR3 length is 14 residues. The CDR3 DNA reads TGTGCCAGCAGCTCCACCGGGACAGCATATGGCTGCACCTTC. Amino acids: CASSSTGTAYGCTF. Full variable domain (rest looked up from reference TRBV9 and TRBJ1-2): DSGVTQTPKHLITATGQRVTLRCSPRSGDLSVYWYQQSLDQGLQFLIQYYNGEERAKGNILERFSAQQFPDLHSELNLSSLELGDSALYFCASSSTGTAYGCTFGSGTRLTVV.

This chain connects TRBV20-1 to TRBJ2-1; 11 bases line up with TRBD2. TRBJ2-7 explains the end of the DNA better; the J call may be wrong. Germline V CDR1 and CDR2: DFQATT, SNEGSKA (reference sequence). The CDR3 is 16 amino acids. The CDR3: CSTLAGGISSYNEQYF. The CDR3 DNA reads as TGCAGTACATTAGCGGGGGGGATTAGCTCCTACAATGAGCAGTACTTC.

The chain combines TRBV6-5 with TRBJ2-3; 8 nucleotides match TRBD1. In germline, CDR1 is MNHEY, CDR2 SVGAGI. The J segment lost 4 bases and the V segment lost 4 bases, leaving 10 bases of the junction unmatched. The CDR3 runs to 16 residues. For the CDR3, the DNA is TGTGCCAGCAGTTTCTCCGGGACAGGTTTAGCAGATACGCAGTATTTT. Its protein product is CASSFSGTGLADTQYF.

This clonotype was picked up a small number of times. The chain has TRBV9 and TRBJ2-1; D is perhaps TRBD2 (5 bases). Germline-derived CDR1 and CDR2 are SGDLS and YYNGEE. The CDR3 sequence is 16 residues long. The ends were cut back, 0 bases at V and 8 bases at J, with 18 bases in the middle. The CDR3 coding sequence is TGTGCCAGCAGCGTAGGTCCTAGCAGCTTTTCCCATGAGCAGTTCTTC. Translation: CASSVGPSSFSHEQFF. The full variable domain, its missing parts supplied by reference TRBV9 and TRBJ2-1, is DSGVTQTPKHLITATGQRVTLRCSPRSGDLSVYWYQQSLDQGLQFLIQYYNGEERAKGNILERFSAQQFPDLHSELNLSSLELGDSALYFCASSVGPSSFSHEQFFGPGTRLTVL.

The sample holds a few counts of this clonotype. A clone one base away is much larger, so this may be a read error. The chain combines TRBV20-1 with TRBJ2-5; 10 nucleotides agree with TRBD2. V lost 4 bases and J lost 11; bases outside the gene matches: 16. The CDR3 length is 15 residues. Per germline, CDR1 DFQATT and CDR2 SNEGSKA (reference sequence). CDR3 residues: CSANRLAGEENEQYF. In DNA, the CDR3 is TGCAGTGCTAATCGTCTAGCGGGAGAAGAGAATGAGCAGTACTTC.

This chain uses TRBV7-2 with TRBJ2-4; possibly TRBD2 for D (6 bases). Germline V lookup: CDR1 SGHTA, CDR2 FQGNSA. This CDR3 has 18 amino acids. The ends were cut back, 5 bases at V and 2 bases at J, with 22 bases in the middle. The CDR3 sequence: CASSRGWGSGNTKNIQYF. The CDR3 bases are TGTGCCAGCAGCCGGGGGTGGGGATCGGGGAATACCAAAAACATTCAGTACTTC.

The J gene is TRBJ1-2, the V gene TRBV20-1; D uncertain. Trimming removed 5 bases at V and 2 bases at J, with 15 bases between. CDR1 DFQATT and CDR2 SNEGSKA come from the germline V gene (reference sequence). The CDR3 covers 14 residues. The chain's CDR3 is CSAPLFEGNYGYTF. In DNA, the CDR3 is TGCAGTGCTCCCCTGTTTGAAGGGAACTATGGCTACACCTTC.

This clonotype showed up just a few times. The chain carries TRBV5-1 and TRBJ2-5, with 8 bases lining up with TRBD1. V trimming: 6 bases; J trimming: 6 bases; junction bases outside the gene matches: 7. Germline V gene sequence: CDR1 SGHRS, CDR2 YFSETQ. The CDR3 sequence is 13 residues long. The CDR3 DNA reads as TGCGCCAGCAAGGGGCAGGGGGCGAAGACCCAGTACTTC. It specifies CASKGQGAKTQYF.

The chain joins TRBV15 to TRBJ1-1, with D possibly matching TRBD1 (6 bases). The CDR3 totals 12 residues. Trimming shortened V by 0 bases and J by 12 bases, and 11 bases separated the two germline ends. Germline CDR1 reads LNHNV; CDR2 reads YYDKDF (reference sequence). This CDR3 is CATSRDKDSTFF. CDR3 coding DNA: TGTGCCACCAGCAGAGATAAGGACAGCACTTTCTTT.

This clonotype occurred many times. The V gene is TRBV29-1, the J gene TRBJ2-3; tentatively, D is TRBD2 (5 bases). Trimming cost V 6 bases and J 0 bases, with 13 bases left between them. This CDR3 contains 14 residues. Germline V gives CDR1 SQVTM, CDR2 ANQGSEA. The chain's CDR3 is CSVAGPSSTDTQYF. CDR3 nucleotide sequence: TGCAGCGTGGCGGGCCCTTCTAGCACAGATACGCAGTATTTT.